The 21 T cell receptor beta chains reported below all come from one sample, sequenced in a study of identifying expanded T cells in peripheral blood. TCRdb's copy holds only in-frame clones and misses some; the assay was immunoSEQ multiplex PCR. The sample lists about 100,000 clones, 88% seen once, with around 5% in the top ten. The specimen sequenced was blood. The receptors were gathered from a person aged 18 to 75 in good health.

This chain uses TRBV30 with TRBJ2-5; D is possibly TRBD2 (6 bases). Trimming left V 1 base short and J 7 bases short, with 16 bases between. The length of the CDR3 is 14 residues. The germline CDR1 and CDR2 sequences are GTSNPN and SVGIG (reference sequence). This chain's CDR3 is CAWSEGSGSGTQYF. The CDR3 nucleotides read TGTGCCTGGAGTGAGGGTAGCGGTAGTGGGACCCAGTACTTC.

The table lists this clone with a count of one. The rearrangement uses TRBV16 and TRBJ2-5; D uncertain. Trimming pared 2 bases from V and 5 bases from J, leaving 6 bases between. Germline V gives CDR1 KGHSY, CDR2 FQNENV. The CDR3 sequence is 12 residues long. The CDR3 spells CASSQVAETQYF. The CDR3 DNA sequence: TGTGCCAGCAGCCAAGTCGCGGAGACCCAGTACTTC.

The chain joins TRBV5-1 to TRBJ2-5; D ambiguous. Near its end, the DNA agrees better with TRBJ2-7, so the J call may be wrong. Germline CDR1 SGHRS, CDR2 YFSETQ. The CDR3 consists of 14 residues. DNA for the CDR3: TGCGCCAGCAGTCCGGCTAGGCCAGGCTACGAGCAGTACTTC. Its protein is CASSPARPGYEQYF.

The gene calls are TRBV7-9 and TRBJ2-4; possible D gene TRBD1, 6 bases. The ends were cut back, 6 bases at V and 0 bases at J, with 12 bases in the middle. The V gene's germline CDR1 is SEHNR and CDR2 FQNEAQ (reference sequence). This CDR3 comprises 15 residues. CDR3 in DNA: TGTGCCAGCAGTCGACAGGTTCTAGCCAAAAACATTCAGTACTTC. Its protein product is CASSRQVLAKNIQYF.

The chain has TRBV5-1 and TRBJ1-2, with a possible D match to TRBD1 (5 bases). Germline V gene lookup returns CDR1 SGHRS and CDR2 YFSETQ. This CDR3 contains 12 residues. V dropped 0 bases and J dropped 9 bases, with 9 bases sitting between them. This chain's CDR3 is CASSLGQGSYTF. In nucleotides, the CDR3 is TGCGCCAGCAGCTTGGGGCAGGGCAGCTACACCTTC.

A single count supports this clone. The rearrangement joins TRBV11-3 to TRBJ1-5; D is unclear. Trimming removed 1 base from V and 6 bases from J, with 7 bases in between. This CDR3 has 13 residues. From germline, CDR1 is SGHNT and CDR2 YENEEA. For the CDR3, the DNA is TGTGCCAGCAGCTTAGGCGCCGGTCAGCCCCAGCATTTT. This codes for CASSLGAGQPQHF.

The rearrangement links TRBV6-6 to TRBJ1-1; 10 bases match TRBD1. CDR1 is MNHNY and CDR2 is SVGAGI in the germline V gene (reference sequence). CDR3 length: 14 residues. V was pared by 4 bases and J by 4 bases, with 3 bases of the junction left unmatched. The CDR3 here is CASSWDRGFTEAFF. In DNA form, the CDR3 reads TGTGCCAGCAGTTGGGACAGGGGATTCACTGAAGCTTTCTTT.

The chain combines TRBV29-1 with TRBJ2-2; D possibly corresponds to TRBD1 (5 bases). Looked up from germline, CDR1 is SQVTM and CDR2 is ANQGSEA. This CDR3 comprises 14 residues. Between the trimmed V and J ends, which lost 4 bases and 2 bases, there was a span of 11 bases. The DNA of the CDR3 is TGCAGCGTTGGGCCAGGACACAACACCGGGGAGCTGTTTTTT. This encodes CSVGPGHNTGELFF.

The V gene is TRBV5-1, the J gene TRBJ2-1, with D perhaps TRBD2 (5 bases). CDR3 length: 17 amino acids. Per germline, CDR1 SGHRS and CDR2 YFSETQ. The ends were cut back, 3 bases at V and 0 bases at J, with 16 bases in the middle. Here the CDR3 reads CASSSRPAVSSYNEQFF. The CDR3, as DNA: TGCGCCAGCAGCTCCAGACCAGCGGTCAGCTCCTACAATGAGCAGTTCTTC.

The V and J genes are TRBV5-1 and TRBJ2-1, with D unresolved. This CDR3 contains 13 residues. The germline V gene has CDR1 SGHRS and CDR2 YFSETQ. The V end was cut by 0 bases, the J end by 6 bases, with 7 bases between. The CDR3 protein is CASSLGIANEQFF. CDR3 sequence (DNA): TGCGCCAGCAGCTTGGGGATCGCCAATGAGCAGTTCTTC.

This rearrangement joins TRBV15 to TRBJ2-1, with 16 bases aligning to TRBD2. The CDR3 consists of 17 residues. Germline CDR1 and CDR2: LNHNV and YYDKDF (reference sequence). V gave up 3 bases and J gave up 7 bases; unmatched junction bases: 6. The CDR3, as DNA: TGTGCCACCAGCAGTGGGCCGGGACTAGCGGGGGGGAATGAGCAGTTCTTC. This encodes CATSSGPGLAGGNEQFF.

The chain uses TRBV30 and TRBJ2-3; D is possibly TRBD1 or TRBD2 (6 bases each). Trimming shortened V by 8 bases and J by 3 bases, and 12 bases separated the two germline ends. Looked up from germline, CDR1 is GTSNPN and CDR2 is SVGIG (reference sequence). This CDR3 spans 12 amino acids. This CDR3 is CAGGGRTDTQYF. For the CDR3, the DNA is TGTGCCGGAGGGGGGAGGACAGATACGCAGTATTTT.

This clone was detected once. This chain connects TRBV29-1 to TRBJ1-2; D may be TRBD1 (5 bases). CDR1 and CDR2 (germline): SQVTM, ANQGSEA. Trimming took 6 bases from V and 0 from J, leaving 17 bases between them. The CDR3 is made up of 15 amino acids. The CDR3 region is CSVERDRASNYGYTF. The CDR3 DNA is TGCAGCGTGGAAAGGGACCGAGCCTCTAACTATGGCTACACCTTC. Full variable domain (remainder filled in from reference TRBV29-1 and TRBJ1-2): SAVISQKPSRDICQRGTSLTIQCQVDSQVTMMFWYRQQPGQSLTLIATANQGSEATYESGFVIDKFPISRPNLTFSTLTVSNMSPEDSSIYLCSVERDRASNYGYTFGSGTRLTVV.

CDR3 coding DNA: TGTGCCAGCACCAGGGACAGGGGGGGAGAGACCCAGTACTTC. As protein: CASTRDRGGETQYF. V gene TRBV2 combines with J gene TRBJ2-5, with 11 bases that match TRBD1. The V gene's germline CDR1 is SNHLY and CDR2 FYNNEI. The CDR3 runs to 14 residues. J gave up 4 bases and V 7 bases, and 5 bases lay outside the gene matches.

The chain couples TRBV7-3 to TRBJ2-1; D perhaps matches TRBD1 (5 bases). The V gene lost 1 base and the J gene lost 9 bases, with 16 bases spanning the gap. The CDR3 loop spans 15 amino acids. Germline-derived CDR1 and CDR2 are SGHTA and FQGTGA. The CDR3 sequence: CASSLRGTDGAEQFF. In nucleotides, the CDR3 is TGTGCCAGCAGCTTAAGGGGTACAGATGGGGCTGAGCAGTTCTTC. Looking up the rest from reference TRBV7-3 and TRBJ2-1 gives the full variable domain: GAGVSQTPSNKVTEKGKYVELRCDPISGHTALYWYRQSLGQGPEFLIYFQGTGAADDSGLPNDRFFAVRPEGSVSTLKIQRTERGDSAVYLCASSLRGTDGAEQFFGPGTRLTVL.

The chain is built from TRBV14 and TRBJ1-2, with D unresolved. V dropped 0 bases and J dropped 6 bases, with 17 bases sitting between them. Germline CDR1 is SGHDN and CDR2 is FVKESK. The CDR3 runs 16 residues. In nucleotides, the CDR3 is TGTGCCAGCAGCCAAGAAACAAGACCGATTTTGAATGGCTACACCTTC. Translating gives CASSQETRPILNGYTF.

This clone was detected only once. The chain combines TRBV6-5 with TRBJ1-1; 7 nucleotides align to TRBD1. Germline assignment: CDR1 MNHEY and CDR2 SVGAGI. The CDR3 is 15 residues long. With V trimmed by 5 bases and J by 0 bases, 6 bases remained unmatched. The CDR3 DNA reads TGTGCCAGCAGTCCCAGACAGGGTATGAACACTGAAGCTTTCTTT. Its translation is CASSPRQGMNTEAFF.

The chain is built from TRBV7-7 and TRBJ2-5; 11 bases map to TRBD2. In germline, CDR1 is SSHAT, CDR2 FNYEAQ (reference sequence). Germline trimming cut 5 bases from V and 4 bases from J; bases unmatched to any gene: 12. The CDR3 is 17 residues long. This chain's CDR3 is CASSVSSGGTGRETQYF. The CDR3 nucleotides are TGTGCCAGCAGCGTCTCTAGCGGGGGGACCGGTCGAGAGACCCAGTACTTC.

V and J are TRBV11-3 and TRBJ1-4; 7 nucleotides match TRBD1. Germline trimming cut 6 bases from V and 8 bases from J; bases unmatched to any gene: 12. The CDR3 runs 15 residues. Germline lookup yields CDR1 SGHNT and CDR2 YENEEA. The CDR3 coding sequence is TGTGCCAGCAGTGTTACGACAGGGACTTACGAAAAACTGTTTTTT. This sequence encodes CASSVTTGTYEKLFF.

This sequence joins TRBV6-5 and TRBJ2-1; D gene unclear. Trimming cost V 4 bases and J 5 bases, with 9 bases left between them. The CDR3 totals 13 residues. CDR1 and CDR2 from the germline V gene are MNHEY and SVGAGI. CDR3 DNA: TGTGCCAGCAGTTTCGGGCCCAACAATGAGCAGTTCTTC. Amino acid sequence: CASSFGPNNEQFF.

V gene TRBV27 combines with J gene TRBJ1-1; D perhaps matches TRBD1 (5 bases). Between the trimmed V and J ends, which lost 0 bases and 0 bases, there was a span of 14 bases. CDR1 MNHEY and CDR2 SMNVEV come from the germline V gene (reference sequence). This CDR3 is 17 amino acids long. The DNA of the CDR3 is TGTGCCAGCAGTTTATCTTTAGGGGTCTTAATGAACACTGAAGCTTTCTTT. Protein product: CASSLSLGVLMNTEAFF.